These 20 T cell receptor beta chains were all obtained from the same sample, sequenced in a study of tumor-infiltrating lymphocytes in primary liver carcinoma. A primer in the constant region served to generate TCR beta cDNA from 500 ng of total RNA. Three nested multiplex PCR rounds, a slightly modified ARM-PCR, produced the libraries for TCR beta. The opening two PCR rounds, 10 cycles each, paired TRBV1-TRBV30 forward primers with a C-beta reverse primer. From the multiplex PCR reads, TCRdb called clonotypes with MiXCR, one entry per CDR3 protein. Among fewer than 350,000 distinct CDR3 sequences listed, less than 75% were seen once. The researchers obtained blood RNA from unsorted whole blood and also extracted germline DNA. The specimen was peripheral blood. These receptors were taken from a man aged 40-49 years with primary liver carcinoma and hepatitis B virus infection.

The V call is TRBV4-2, the J call TRBJ2-2; TRBD2 matches at 10 bases. V lost 0 bases and J lost 5; bases outside the gene matches: 3. Per the germline V gene, CDR1 is LGHNA and CDR2 is YNFKEQ. The length of the CDR3 is 16 residues. CDR3 in amino acids: CASSQDPAGGTGELFF. The CDR3 coding sequence is TGTGCCAGCAGCCAAGACCCAGCGGGAGGGACCGGGGAGCTGTTTTTT.

The genes are TRBV6-5 and TRBJ1-2; TRBD1 matches 10 bases. Losses at the gene ends were 5 bases for V and 0 bases for J; bases not matched to a gene: 9. Germline V gene lookup returns CDR1 MNHEY and CDR2 SVGAGI. This CDR3 comprises 17 residues. The CDR3 bases are TGTGCCAGCAGTCTGACAGGGGGCGGCTCTCCTAACTATGGCTACACCTTC. Encoded protein: CASSLTGGGSPNYGYTF.

Regarding this clonotype: One junction end disagrees with the germline gene, perhaps due to a read error. V gene TRBV7-8 combines with J gene TRBJ1-5, with a tentative D call TRBD1 (5 bases). This CDR3 region has 14 residues. Germline CDR1 reads SGHVS; CDR2 reads FQNEAQ. CDR3 bases: TGTGACAGCAGCTTCGGGACCTCTGTACAGCCCCAGCATTTT. Translation: CDSSFGTSVQPQHF.

Details on this clonotype: It is unclear where the CDR3 begins or ends on the DNA, so no DNA is shown, and the CDR3 is as TCRdb lists it. The CDR3 region is CSVAAGANEQNF. The V and J genes are TRBV29-1 and TRBJ2-7. CDR1 and CDR2 from the germline V gene are SQVTM and ANQGSEA. Counting both end residues, the CDR3 totals 12 amino acids.

To note about this clonotype: This may come from a read error, since a much larger clone is one base off. The chain couples TRBV11-2 to TRBJ1-2, with D hard to call. V lost 10 bases and J lost 7, with 19 bases in between. CDR1 is SGHAT, CDR2 FQNNGV, per germline. The CDR3 spans 13 residues. The chain's CDR3 is CANTPSGAGGYTF. The DNA of the CDR3 is TGTGCCAACACCCCCTCTGGAGCGGGTGGCTACACCTTC. The full variable domain, rest sourced from reference TRBV11-2 and TRBJ1-2, is EAGVAQSPRYKIIEKRQSVAFWCNPISGHATLYWYQQILGQGPKLLIQFQNNGVVDDSQLPKDRFSAERLKGVDSTLKIQPAKLEDSAVYLCANTPSGAGGYTFGSGTRLTVV.

This clonotype was counted only a few times. This clone may be a read error of a much larger clone one base away. The DNA for the CDR3 is TGTGCCAGCGGGTCGATGACTAGCAGGACGGAAGAGACCCAGTACTTC. Its protein product is CASGSMTSRTEETQYF. This rearrangement joins TRBV6-5 to TRBJ2-5; the match to TRBD2 covers 7 bases. This CDR3 is 16 amino acids long. CDR1 is MNHEY, CDR2 SVGAGI, per germline. J gave up 3 bases and V 8 bases, and 15 bases lay outside the gene matches.

Notes on this clonotype: This sequence may be a read error, since a much larger clone differs from it by one base. The chain links TRBV5-6 to TRBJ2-2; 12 bases agree with TRBD2. From germline, CDR1 is SGHDT and CDR2 YYEEEE. This CDR3 comprises 16 residues. CDR3: CASSWTSGTNTGEPFF. The CDR3 DNA reads TGTGCCAGCAGCTGGACTAGCGGGACCAACACCGGGGAGCCGTTTTTT.

Note on this clonotype: A much larger clone is a single base away; this may be a read error. The chain combines TRBV12-3 or TRBV12-4 with TRBJ1-2; TRBD1 agrees at 7 bases. Trimming removed 5 bases from V and 4 bases from J; junction bases left unmatched: 4. The CDR3 runs 13 residues. CDR3 coding DNA: TGTGCCAGCAGTATTGCAGGGGGCTATGGCTACACCTTC. Its translation: CASSIAGGYGYTF.

The V call is TRBV4-1, the J call TRBJ2-1, with D unclear. Germline CDR1 is MGHRA and CDR2 is YSYEKL. The CDR3 is 14 residues long. V dropped 2 bases and J dropped 7 bases, with 12 bases sitting between them. The CDR3 coding sequence is TGCGCCAGCAGCCAACAGCTATCAAGTAATGAGCAGTTCTTC. Its protein product is CASSQQLSSNEQFF.

Points on this clonotype: A junction end diverges from the germline sequence, so it may reflect a read error. The gene calls are TRBV14 and TRBJ2-7; D may be TRBD1 or TRBD2 (5 bases each). This CDR3 contains 13 residues. The germline CDR1 and CDR2 sequences are SGHDN and FVKESK. CDR3 in amino acids: CANSQNRDGKQYF. The CDR3 coding sequence is TGTGCCAACAGCCAGAACCGGGACGGAAAGCAGTACTTC.

With regard to this clonotype: Mismatch with germline at one junction end may stem from a read error. J is TRBJ1-2 and V is TRBV4-1; 11 positions match TRBD1. The length of the CDR3 is 16 residues. Germline values: CDR1 MGHRA, CDR2 YSYEKL. This chain's CDR3 is CACSQESGQGARGYTF. CDR3 coding DNA: TGCGCCTGCAGCCAAGAAAGCGGACAGGGGGCGCGTGGCTACACCTTC.

This chain uses TRBV2 with TRBJ2-2, with D perhaps matching TRBD1 (5 bases). V lost 8 bases, J lost 2 bases, and 12 bases lay in between. The CDR3 totals 14 residues. Per germline, CDR1 SNHLY and CDR2 FYNNEI. As DNA, the CDR3 is TGTGCCAGCGGCGGCAGGGTTAACACCGGGGAGCTGTTTTTT. This sequence encodes CASGGRVNTGELFF.

This clonotype appeared a single time. The junction departs from the called germline gene at one end, perhaps through a read error. The CDR3 loop is CTSSLGSGGRDTQYF. In DNA form, the CDR3 reads TGTACCAGCAGCTTAGGATCAGGAGGGCGGGATACGCAGTATTTT. The rearrangement uses TRBV11-2 and TRBJ2-3; maybe TRBD2 (6 bases). CDR1 is SGHAT, CDR2 FQNNGV, per germline. The CDR3 consists of 15 residues.

Points on this clonotype: A much larger clone differs from this one at a single base, so this may be a read error. The chain recombines TRBV12-3 or TRBV12-4 with TRBJ2-1; D remains ambiguous. This CDR3 spans 12 amino acids. Trimming pared 11 bases from V and 6 bases from J, leaving 14 bases between. The CDR3 DNA follows: TGTGCCGGCACCTCAAATAGCAATGAGCAGTTCTTC. Residues: CAGTSNSNEQFF.

Of note for this clonotype: In this CDR3 the conserved last residue, phenylalanine or tryptophan, is missing, so a read error is likely. V gene TRBV6-5 combines with J gene TRBJ2-2; TRBD1 agrees at 9 bases. The CDR3 is made up of 16 amino acids. V gave up 2 bases and J gave up 6 bases; unmatched junction bases: 7. CDR1 is MNHEY, CDR2 SVGAGI, per germline. The CDR3 sequence: CASSYLGTGFAGELFL. For the CDR3, the DNA is TGTGCCAGCAGTTACCTTGGGACAGGGTTCGCCGGGGAGCTGTTTCTT.

A few counts support this clonotype. This chain links TRBV6-1 with TRBJ2-1; TRBD2 aligns across 8 bases. V lost 8 bases to trimming and J lost 2 bases; unmatched junction nucleotides: 5. The germline CDR1 and CDR2 sequences are MNHNS and SASEGT. The CDR3 has 14 residues. The DNA for the CDR3 is TGTGCCAGCGGGCGGGAGGTGACCTACAATGAGCAGTTCTTC. This sequence encodes CASGREVTYNEQFF.

About this clonotype: A read error is possible here, since a much larger clone lies one base away. The rearrangement joins TRBV4-3 to TRBJ2-2, with 8 positions matching TRBD2. The CDR3 spans 16 residues. Germline assignment: CDR1 LGHNA and CDR2 YSLEER. CDR3 DNA: TGTGCCAGCAGCCAAGATCTGGCCAGCGGGAGCCTGGAGCTGTTTTTT. Translating it yields CASSQDLASGSLELFF.

Concerning this clonotype itself: It is likely a read error, because the conserved phenylalanine at the end of the CDR3 is missing. This chain joins TRBV28 and TRBJ2-7, with no clear D. Per germline, CDR1 MDHEN and CDR2 SYDVKM. Deletions cut 4 bases from V and 0 bases from J, with 13 bases between. This CDR3 has 15 amino acids. The CDR3 DNA follows: TGTGCCAGCAGTTCCCACGGGTGGGACTCCTACGAGCAGTACTTA. Translation: CASSSHGWDSYEQYL.

The CDR3 bases are TGCAGCGTTGACCGGGGGCCTTTCGGTTACTTC. Translated: CSVDRGPFGYF. This sequence joins TRBV29-1 and TRBJ2-7, with D tentatively TRBD1 or TRBD2 (6 bases each). Deletions cut 3 bases from V and 13 bases from J, with 16 bases between. The V gene's germline CDR1 is SQVTM and CDR2 ANQGSEA. The CDR3 contains 11 residues.

The gene calls are TRBV11-2 and TRBJ2-2; weak D call: TRBD1 (6 bases). V was pared by 2 bases and J by 4 bases, with 11 bases between. The CDR3 is 15 residues long. The germline V gene has CDR1 SGHAT and CDR2 FQNNGV. The CDR3 sequence is CASSLQGIGTGELFF. The CDR3 nucleotides read TGTGCCAGCAGCTTACAGGGGATTGGCACCGGGGAGCTGTTTTTT.